These T cell receptor beta chains were read from a single sample in a study of monozygotic twins with inflammatory bowel disease. TCRdb reprocessed the 5' RACE reads and reports one entry per CDR3 protein, with no DNA. The repertoire table contains about 300,000 distinct CDR3 sequences. Input material: blood. All receptors come from a human donor with ulcerative colitis or Crohn's disease, or a healthy co-twin of an affected twin (not recorded which). Both conserved end residues are part of each CDR3. The order of the fields is CDR3 length, J gene, V gene, CDR3 protein.

14 | TRBJ2-1 | TRBV20-1 | CSASPGLGYNEQFF
17 | TRBJ1-2 | TRBV12-3/TRBV12-4 | CASSTLGQGELLYGYTF
18 | TRBJ2-7 | TRBV28 | CASSLPRDRGLLFGEQYF
13 | TRBJ2-3 | TRBV5-6 | CASSSKVGDTQYF
14 | TRBJ2-2 | TRBV7-8 | CASSLGLSTGELFF
13 | TRBJ1-2 | TRBV18 | CATERGEPDGYTF
15 | TRBJ2-3 | TRBV5-1 | CASSLSGTSTDTQYF
13 | TRBJ2-7 | TRBV29-1 | CSVSGDNSYEQYF
14 | TRBJ1-6 | TRBV5-6 | CASSLARTASPLHF
14 | TRBJ2-1 | TRBV5-6 | CASSLEGAYNEQFF
15 | TRBJ2-5 | TRBV12-3/TRBV12-4 | CASSSGTLRRETQYF
13 | TRBJ2-7 | TRBV7-6 | CASSLETFYEQYF
13 | TRBJ1-2 | TRBV5-1 | CASSFRDNDRYTF
14 | TRBJ2-1 | TRBV20-1 | CSARGFGRDVEQFF
12 | TRBJ2-7 | TRBV7-9 | CASSPTVLALYF
14 | TRBJ2-7 | TRBV18 | CASSPMGLTYEQYF
14 | TRBJ2-7 | TRBV6-4 | CARMPGDNSYEQYF
13 | TRBJ2-1 | TRBV6-2/TRBV6-3 | CASRRHAYNEQFF
12 | TRBJ2-3 | TRBV6-2/TRBV6-3 | CASSYQGDTQYF
15 | TRBJ1-1 | TRBV7-9 | CASSAGHITGTEAFF
11 | TRBJ2-1 | TRBV6-2/TRBV6-3 | CASSYLYEQFF
15 | TRBJ1-5 | TRBV12-3/TRBV12-4 | CASSLWQGSNQPQHF
13 | TRBJ2-7 | TRBV12-3/TRBV12-4 | CASRLTGSHEQYF
11 | TRBJ2-3 | TRBV20-1 | CSATSTDTQYF
15 | TRBJ1-3 | TRBV9 | CASSVAPGPSDPIYF
13 | TRBJ2-3 | TRBV5-1 | CASSFTPTDTQYF
11 | TRBJ2-3 | TRBV9 | CASSVGDTQYF
11 | TRBJ2-1 | TRBV20-1 | CSARQDNEQFF
12 | TRBJ2-7 | TRBV2 | CASSLVNYEQYF
16 | TRBJ2-7 | TRBV6-1 | CASSDPGTSGTYEQYF
13 | TRBJ2-7 | TRBV6-1 | CASSETGFYEQYF
13 | TRBJ2-7 | TRBV10-3 | CAIRIGGTGEQYF
15 | TRBJ2-2 | TRBV5-1 | CASRPDNINTGELFF
15 | TRBJ2-3 | TRBV6-5 | CASSYSRRPTDTQYF
16 | TRBJ1-3 | TRBV12-3/TRBV12-4 | CASSLVLVLSGNTIYF
14 | TRBJ1-3 | TRBV12-3/TRBV12-4 | CASRPSGSGNTIYF
14 | TRBJ1-2 | TRBV7-9 | CASSLANLGYGYTF
16 | TRBJ2-3 | TRBV18 | CASSLSGLAVADTQYF
15 | TRBJ2-6 | TRBV7-2 | CASSPQGSGANVLTF
13 | TRBJ2-5 | TRBV5-1 | CASTRRDQETQYF
14 | TRBJ1-4 | TRBV5-1 | CASSLVGESEKLFF
13 | TRBJ1-5 | TRBV10-3 | CAISTETVQPQHF
14 | TRBJ1-1 | TRBV19 | CASHSGAVNTEAFF
14 | TRBJ1-1 | TRBV6-1 | CASRIQVLNTEAFF
14 | TRBJ2-3 | TRBV7-2 | CASSYGTSPDTQYF
16 | TRBJ2-4 | TRBV3-1 | CASSPRQGARINIQYF
16 | TRBJ2-2 | TRBV27 | CASSLVRRGNTGELFF
17 | TRBJ1-4 | TRBV6-5 | CASSYSWGEGSDEKLFF
12 | TRBJ2-7 | TRBV5-5 | CASNAQDYEQYF
20 | TRBJ2-1 | TRBV11-2 | CASSLNHRLAGEQSYNEQFF
12 | TRBJ2-1 | TRBV7-9 | CASSLDWKAQFF
13 | TRBJ2-5 | TRBV27 | CASSLWGQETQYF
13 | TRBJ1-2 | TRBV16 | CASSQSGSFGYTF